This TCR beta chain was sequenced in a study of cytomegalovirus exposure and HLA in healthy donors (dated by TCRdb to 2016 to 2017). Background on the whole study: An earlier analysis of 587 of the donors reported 276 Gb of sequence data and 95 million to 140 million unique TCR beta sequences obtained from approximately 180 million T cells. Approximately 300 gigabases of sequencing data and approximately 91 million unique TCR sequences made up an early release that covered over 550 HLA-typed donors. Of the roughly 400 genotyped donors, around 81% fell in the genetic ancestry cluster associated with self-reported Caucasian donors. The study aimed to test whether signatures of past pathogen exposure could be identified by cataloging public T cell receptors. Using immunosequencing, the study profiled T cell repertoires from 666 subjects and related those repertoires to cytomegalovirus serostatus. Besides the first cohort of 550 to 750 subjects, a separate validation cohort made up of over 95 different subjects was used. To predict cytomegalovirus infection status, the study combined high-throughput TCR immunosequencing, statistical association of individual TCRs with disease status, and machine learning. In a later analysis, previously published TCR beta repertoires from 600 to 850 donors were re-analyzed and high-resolution HLA genotyping was added so that TCR occurrence patterns could be studied. In the later analysis, no new phenotypic data were used to find candidate immune exposures; instead, reliance was placed on TCR beta sequences and their occurrence across donors. In an earlier analysis of around 540 of the donors, high-throughput TCR beta sequencing was used to judge whether each TCR beta V gene segment behaved as functional or pseudogenic. Alongside the repertoire data, information on donor age, sex, ethnicity and CMV serostatus was compiled. A later genetic analysis used genome-wide SNP genotypes for 398 of the 666 donors, treating that subset as a discovery cohort. All discovery cohort repertoires had been generated using a single sequencing platform. Class I and class II HLA loci were covered by the typing at four-digit resolution. Typing coverage differed by locus: A, B, C, DRB1 and DQB1 were typed in roughly 620-630 donors, DQA1 in 522, DPA1 in over 600, and DPB1 in about 450. Roughly 5 DR-DQ haplotypes were treated as single units for association and clustering because of strong linkage in the cohort. Across under 500 genotyped donors of the cohort, an average of about 240,000 unique TCR beta nucleotide sequences per donor were sequenced, and about a sixth of those sequences were non-productive.

The CDR3 runs 14 amino acids, cysteine and phenylalanine included. Only the CDR3 portion is preserved as DNA: 42 bases, with reading frame beginning at the first base. Taken from the germline V gene, the CDR1 and CDR2 loops are SGHVS and FNYEAQ. V is shortened by 4 bases, J by 1 base, and the region joining them spans 10 bases. The library was obtained by the immunoSEQ multiplex PCR assay. A mixture of 60 forward primers for TCR Vbeta segments and 13 reverse primers for TCR Jbeta segments was used in the multiplex PCR. A multiplex PCR assay on genomic DNA amplified the CDR3 region of rearranged TCR beta genes. The Illumina HiSeq System was used to sequence the amplified TCR beta libraries as 87-base-pair reads. The authors' analysis ran thus. A later analysis tallied 75 million to 85 million unique TCR beta chains across the 550 to 850 repertoires, and approximately 12 million of those chains were shared by two or more donors. Raw reads were error-corrected and collapsed into unique sequences with a nearest-neighbor algorithm that merged closely related sequences to remove PCR and sequencing errors. CDR3 sequences were aligned to IMGT reference sequences to assign V, D and J gene segments. For a sequence to be retained, a match of at least six nucleotides was required to both a V gene segment and a J gene segment. Rearrangements were classified as productive when the CDR3 lacked stop codons and remained in frame with V and J, and all other rearrangements were classified as non-productive. CDR3 was defined according to IMGT convention as the region running from the second conserved V-encoded cysteine to the conserved J-encoded phenylalanine. Sequences without an unambiguous match to a single V gene segment were excluded from the earlier analysis of over 500 of the donors. In an earlier analysis of several hundred of the donors, V segments were called functional above 56.7% productive rearrangements and were called segregating when the between-donor standard deviation exceeded 5%. A statistical classification framework was built to diagnose cytomegalovirus status from the catalog of TCR beta chain sequences. A later analysis assigned V and J genes by comparing TCR nucleotide sequences with IMGT/GENE-DB human TR gene sequences. In a later analysis, CDR3 sequences and most-parsimonious VDJ recombination scenarios were assigned using the TCRdist pipeline. In a later analysis, each TCR beta chain was defined by its CDR3 amino acid sequence together with its V-gene family, and reads without a unique V-gene family were excluded. To address suspected cross-contamination and a sequencing artifact, a later analysis removed a few hundred highly shared, low-generation-probability nucleotide sequences. For each public chain, a later analysis derived a clonal expansion index from normalized ranks of inferred template counts within each repertoire. In a later analysis, generation probabilities were computed with a VDJ recombination model fitted to out-of-frame rearrangements, and the resulting probabilities were checked against IGoR. In a later analysis, TCR-TCR, TCR-HLA and TCR-CMV co-occurrence was scored with hypergeometric tests, and a repertoire-size bias correction was applied to TCR pairs. To estimate false discovery rates, a later analysis permuted the HLA or CMV assignments 20 times. A later analysis grouped co-occurring TCRs with DBSCAN, adding TCRdist sequence similarity when clustering within HLA-allele-positive subsets. Repertoires with fewer than 30,000 or more than 120,000 public chains were left out of co-occurrence clustering, as were four to six repertoires with anomalous nucleotide sharing. The source is immuneACCESS, and TCRdb retained only in-frame sequences with V and J called. Part of the clones is not carried over; for the studies checked, unresolved V genes explain less than half of this, and the remainder is unexplained. V and J calls and clone size follow that table, whereas D and trimming were derived from the DNA. The sample table lists around 120,000 clones, about 82% of them with a count of one. The ten largest clones represent approximately 1% of the sample.

The cohort was made up of 666 healthy bone marrow donors. At the time of sampling, all cohort members were nominally healthy, though unrecorded immune exposures were likely present. The donor tested CMV seronegative and was one of the 352 seronegative cohort members. A peripheral blood sample was provided by each donor, and peripheral blood mononuclear cells were used for TCR beta sequencing. Genomic DNA extraction from the blood cell samples was performed with the Qiagen DNeasy Blood Extraction Kit. Overall study results and their limits: An earlier analysis of approximately 500 of the donors showed that most TCR beta V segments appeared in productive rearrangements either about 87% or about 30% of the time, which broadly matched IMGT annotations. Because HLA typing was missing for some donors at each locus, association tests included only the typed subset. Because the 87-base-pair reads could not distinguish some IMGT-functional V segments, including TRBV6-2 and TRBV6-3, those segments were excluded. In vitro tests confirmed that three of the cytomegalovirus-associated TCR beta chains recognize cytomegalovirus antigens. A later analysis found that most CMV-associated TCR beta chains appeared HLA-restricted, with HLA associations seemingly driven largely by CMV exposure. A further reported finding was that TCR beta sequences accurately predicted the HLA-A and HLA-B alleles for most subjects in the first cohort. Strong co-occurrence of HLA alleles, especially DR and DQ, made assigning TCR associations to individual alleles difficult. A later genetic analysis reported fewer N-insertions in productive TCRs among donors in an Asian-associated ancestry cluster than the roughly 700-donor mean. CMV serostatus was the only immune exposure information available for the cohort. In a later analysis, HLA-associated TCR beta chains were found to be more clonally expanded and to have lower generation probabilities than equally common non-associated chains. Specific HLA alleles were associated with some 15,000 TCR beta sequences at a false discovery rate of 0.05 in a later analysis. A later genetic analysis associated a missense DCLRE1C variant with V-gene and J-gene trimming of TCR beta chains, and an independent cohort replicated the association. A group of highly shared sequence variants was considered likely to be a technical artifact of the sequencing pipeline. A later analysis found that TCR association rates varied across HLA loci, with DRB1 alleles showing the most associated TCRs and HLA-C alleles the fewest. The classifier was reported to diagnose cytomegalovirus status with high specificity and sensitivity in both the original cohort and the validation cohort. Several of the top co-occurrence clusters appeared to be linked to parvovirus B19, influenza, CMV and Epstein-Barr virus, according to a later analysis. This cohort had only TCR beta chains sequenced, and the lack of alpha or paired-chain data limited which features could be detected. Linkage disequilibrium might explain the correlated functional status among segregating V segments, but an unknown experimental factor could not be excluded. Because counts were too low, roughly 18 rarely observed V segments, including chromosome 9 orphons, were left out of the earlier analysis of 587 of the donors. Across donors, most TCR sequences were observed very rarely, whereas some public TCRs were present in many individuals. According to the authors, the approach could potentially be generalized to other disease states and immunological phenotypes. Sequencing depth was assumed to be roughly uniform across donors in the presence/absence analyses, though that assumption may not hold. In the study, about 150 TCR beta chains were listed as associated with cytomegalovirus.

As to this clone: Which antigen it targets is not known. There are no base qualities to consult, and no much larger clone falls within one base.

The sequence is built from TRBV7-6 and TRBJ1-1; no D gene is confidently identified. The receptor was derived from a boy younger than 18 in good health and CMV-seronegative. Sequenced sample: PBMCs. The encoded CDR3 is CASSWSLGNTEAFF. The nucleotides are TGTGCCAGCAGCTGGAGCCTGGGGAACACTGAAGCTTTCTTT.